The T cell receptor (beta chain) described here comes from a study of identical twins. The study, taken as a whole, reports: The models gave estimates that fell short of the out-of-frame TCR alpha sharing seen in monozygotic twins.

This clonotype was counted at least ten times. Its target is not known. TCRdb re-called the 5' RACE reads with MiXCR, one entry per CDR3 protein. Of 700,000 to 950,000 distinct CDR3 sequences in the sample, around an eighth were seen once. These data were also filed under a second study, of yellow fever vaccine responses in identical twins.

This clonotype was sampled from a woman aged 18-30 years in good health. Specimen: PBMCs.

Here the CDR3 reads CASSLLRVNEQFF. CDR3 coding DNA: TGCGCCAGCAGCTTGCTTCGTGTAAATGAGCAGTTCTTC. The rearrangement links TRBV5-1 to TRBJ2-1; D is ambiguous. Trimming took off 1 base at V and 7 bases at J, with 9 bases between the two ends. Germline V gives CDR1 SGHRS, CDR2 YFSETQ. The CDR3 covers 13 residues.